The rows below give T cell receptor beta chains drawn from one sample of a study of blood T cell repertoires in COVID-19. Measured with immunoSEQ multiplex PCR; TCRdb has only the in-frame clones, and not every one. The table includes 140,000 or so clones, approximately 90% detected once. Sequences were obtained from peripheral blood. These receptors all come from a woman of 80 years or more with acute or convalescent COVID-19. The CDR3 runs from the conserved cysteine through the conserved F or W. The order of the fields is D gene, CDR3 length, clone size, V gene, J gene, CDR3 protein, CDR3 DNA. A D gene is named only where the DNA matches it firmly. Not every row has a clone size; where given, it reads once, few, many or a size class.

NA,13,NA,TRBV2,TRBJ1-1,CANRRDMGTEAFF,TGTGCCAACCGCCGGGACATGGGCACTGAAGCTTTCTTT
TRBD1,13,NA,TRBV6-2/TRBV6-3,TRBJ2-1,CASSLRDRGVQFF,TGTGCCAGCAGTCTCCGGGACAGGGGAGTTCAGTTCTTC
NA,11,NA,TRBV9,TRBJ1-1,CASSGRQGAFF,TGTGCCAGCAGCGGGCGCCAGGGGGCTTTCTTT
TRBD1,15,NA,TRBV19,TRBJ2-5,CASSGSRTGDETQYF,TGTGCCAGTAGTGGATCCCGGACAGGAGACGAGACCCAGTACTTC
NA,12,NA,TRBV13,TRBJ2-7,CASSLWRREQYF,TGTGCCAGCAGCCTGTGGAGGAGGGAGCAGTACTTC
TRBD1,14,NA,TRBV18,TRBJ1-1,CASSQGQGVTEAFF,TGTGCCAGCTCACAGGGACAGGGTGTGACTGAAGCTTTCTTT
TRBD1,16,NA,TRBV7-2,TRBJ2-1,CASSPNRDRGRNEQFF,TGTGCCAGCAGCCCAAACCGGGACAGGGGCAGAAATGAGCAGTTCTTC
NA,12,NA,TRBV24-1,TRBJ1-2,CATSDAGYGYTF,TGTGCCACCAGTGATGCAGGGTATGGCTACACCTTC
TRBD2,17,NA,TRBV18,TRBJ2-5,CASSPPVSGEPQETQYF,TGTGCCAGCTCACCCCCGGTGAGCGGGGAGCCACAAGAGACCCAGTACTTC
NA,19,NA,TRBV4-3,TRBJ1-3,CASSQVLPSGPSSGNTIYF,TGCGCCAGCAGCCAAGTTCTCCCCAGCGGGCCGAGCTCTGGAAACACCATATATTTT
TRBD1,15,NA,TRBV11-3,TRBJ1-2,CASSCEGRTGCGYTF,TGTGCCAGCAGCTGTGAGGGGAGGACAGGCTGTGGCTACACCTTC
NA,16,NA,TRBV9,TRBJ1-2,CASSVADQLTNYGYTF,TGTGCCAGCAGCGTGGCGGATCAGTTAACTAACTATGGCTACACCTTC
NA,15,NA,TRBV19,TRBJ1-5,CASNDKPQSNQPQHF,TGTGCCAGTAACGACAAACCCCAGAGCAATCAGCCCCAGCATTTT
TRBD2,16,NA,TRBV18,TRBJ2-3,CASSPSASGRTDTQYF,TGTGCCAGCTCACCAAGCGCTAGCGGGCGCACAGATACGCAGTATTTT
NA,12,NA,TRBV18,TRBJ2-5,CASSPAGETQYF,TGTGCCAGCTCACCGGCAGGTGAGACCCAGTACTTC
NA,15,NA,TRBV2,TRBJ1-3,CASSGGRGSGNTIYF,TGTGCCAGCAGTGGAGGCAGGGGCAGTGGAAACACCATATATTTT
NA,13,once,TRBV6-4,TRBJ1-1,CASRREMNTEAFF,TGTGCCAGCAGGCGGGAAATGAACACTGAAGCTTTCTTT
NA,15,NA,TRBV7-3,TRBJ2-2,CASSLNGLNTGELFF,TGTGCCAGCAGCTTAAACGGACTGAACACCGGGGAGCTGTTTTTT
TRBD1,14,NA,TRBV6-5,TRBJ1-2,CASRNPGQVVGGTF,TGTGCCAGCAGAAATCCGGGACAGGTCGTGGGAGGGACCTTC
TRBD1,14,NA,TRBV2,TRBJ1-4,CASSGDSYNEKLFF,TGTGCCAGCAGTGGGGACAGCTATAATGAAAAACTGTTTTTT
NA,15,NA,TRBV4-3,TRBJ1-2,CASSPGAGANYGYTF,TGCGCCAGCAGCCCAGGCGCCGGGGCTAACTATGGCTACACCTTC
NA,14,NA,TRBV20-1,TRBJ2-1,CSASGGRMPNEQFF,TGCAGTGCTAGTGGTGGGAGGATGCCCAATGAGCAGTTCTTC
TRBD1,15,NA,TRBV6-1,TRBJ1-2,CASSEEGTGRYGYTF,TGTGCCAGCAGTGAAGAGGGGACAGGGCGCTATGGCTACACCTTC
TRBD1,15,NA,TRBV5-1,TRBJ1-4,CASSATGTVGEKLFF,TGCGCCAGCAGCGCAACCGGGACAGTAGGAGAAAAACTGTTTTTT
TRBD2,19,NA,TRBV7-9,TRBJ2-7,CASSLKSSGGPRTSYEQYF,TGTGCCAGCAGCTTAAAGTCTAGCGGGGGTCCCCGGACTTCCTACGAGCAGTACTTC
TRBD1,22,NA,TRBV7-8,TRBJ2-1,CASSPRLGQAGQRYGSYNEQFF,TGTGCCAGCAGCCCTAGACTCGGACAGGCTGGGCAACGATATGGCTCCTACAATGAGCAGTTCTTC
NA,14,NA,TRBV5-1,TRBJ1-2,CASRIDRTNYGYTF,TGCGCCAGCCGCATTGACAGAACCAACTATGGCTACACCTTC
NA,14,NA,TRBV4-2,TRBJ1-1,CASSQIGGNTEAFF,TGTGCCAGCAGCCAGATAGGGGGGAACACTGAAGCTTTCTTT
TRBD1,17,NA,TRBV4-1,TRBJ1-3,CASSHRDRGDSGNTIYF,TGCGCCAGCAGCCACCGGGACAGGGGGGACTCTGGAAACACCATATATTTT
NA,18,NA,TRBV9,TRBJ1-3,CASSVAPPQAATGNTIYF,TGTGCCAGCAGCGTAGCGCCTCCGCAGGCAGCAACTGGAAACACCATATATTTT
TRBD1,13,NA,TRBV12-5,TRBJ2-2,CASDRDSTGELFF,TGTGCTAGTGATAGGGACAGCACCGGGGAGCTGTTTTTT
NA,12,NA,TRBV9,TRBJ1-6,CASSYYNSPLHF,TGTGCCAGCAGCTACTATAATTCACCCCTCCACTTT
NA,17,NA,TRBV9,TRBJ2-3,CASSVAGHTLGTDTQYF,TGTGCCAGCAGCGTAGCGGGACATACCCTCGGGACAGATACGCAGTATTTT
TRBD1,15,NA,TRBV5-1,TRBJ1-1,CASSWGTDPNTEAFF,TGCGCCAGCAGCTGGGGGACAGACCCGAACACTGAAGCTTTCTTT
NA,15,once,TRBV5-1,TRBJ1-1,CASSLAGRRGTEAFF,TGCGCCAGCAGCTTGGCTGGACGTCGGGGGACTGAAGCTTTCTTT
NA,15,NA,TRBV6-2/TRBV6-3,TRBJ2-1,CASSPRQSSYNEQFF,TGTGCCAGCAGTCCACGACAGAGCTCCTACAATGAGCAGTTCTTC
TRBD2,15,NA,TRBV9,TRBJ2-7,CASSITSGGNGEQYF,TGTGCCAGCAGCATTACTAGCGGGGGGAACGGCGAGCAGTACTTC
NA,16,NA,TRBV21-1,TRBJ2-3,CASSGRGGPGTDTQYF,TGTGCCAGCAGCGGCCGCGGGGGGCCGGGCACAGATACGCAGTATTTT
NA,14,NA,TRBV7-3,TRBJ1-1,CASSLQAMNTEAFF,TGTGCCAGCAGCTTACAGGCAATGAACACTGAAGCTTTCTTT
NA,17,NA,TRBV7-2,TRBJ2-6,CASRPQGAGAGANVLTF,TGTGCCAGCCGACCTCAGGGGGCGGGGGCTGGGGCCAACGTCCTGACTTTC
NA,14,NA,TRBV25-1,TRBJ1-5,CASSGGQSNQPQHF,TGTGCCAGCAGTGGGGGACAAAGCAATCAGCCCCAGCATTTT
NA,15,NA,TRBV5-1,TRBJ2-3,CASSSLDSSTDTQYF,TGCGCCAGCAGCTCACTAGATTCCAGCACAGATACGCAGTATTTT
TRBD1,15,NA,TRBV6-5,TRBJ1-3,CASSRQGTSGNTIYF,TGTGCCAGCAGTAGACAGGGGACGTCTGGAAACACCATATATTTT
NA,18,few,TRBV3-1/TRBV3-2,TRBJ1-2,CASSLWGQGSDLSYGYTF,TGTGCCAGCAGCTTATGGGGGCAGGGCTCGGATTTGAGCTATGGCTACACCTTC
TRBD2,17,once,TRBV7-2,TRBJ2-3,CASSLALGAGGADTQYF,TGTGCCAGCAGCTTAGCACTGGGTGCGGGGGGGGCAGATACGCAGTATTTT
TRBD1,15,NA,TRBV18,TRBJ1-5,CASSPDRGSNQPQHF,TGTGCCAGCTCACCAGACAGGGGCAGCAATCAGCCCCAGCATTTT
TRBD1,16,once,TRBV18,TRBJ1-2,CASSSVTGQALYGYTF,TGTGCCAGCTCATCAGTCACGGGACAGGCCCTCTATGGCTACACCTTC
NA,14,NA,TRBV7-8,TRBJ1-2,CASSLGAQQGGYTF,TGTGCCAGCAGCCTGGGGGCCCAACAAGGTGGCTACACCTTC